This section outlines one T cell receptor beta chain sequence together with its context. What it recognizes is unknown. Germline assignment: CDR1 SEHNR and CDR2 FQNEAQ (reference sequence). Trimming removed 4 bases from V and 11 bases from J, with 20 bases in between. The CDR3 is made up of 14 amino acids. The sample originates from a study of blood T cells in healthy people across ages. Study-wide points: Higher diversity, along with more naive CD4+ cells, distinguished long-lived donors from aged donors.

Through a sample-barcoded 5' primer and a J-beta primer mix, a second PCR was run for about 6 to 11 cycles. TCRdb re-derived calls from the 5' RACE reads in MiXCR, one entry per CDR3 protein. This table has under 1,000,000 distinct CDR3 sequences, around 36% appearing once. Peripheral blood, approximately 10 milliliters per donor, was collected. The specimen was blood. This rearrangement joins TRBV7-9 to TRBJ2-5, with D possibly called TRBD1 or TRBD2 (5 bases each). The TCR originated in a young man in good health. In nucleotides, the CDR3 is TGTGCCAGCAGCTCGCCGGACGGGGCTGGAGAGCAGTACTTC. Protein: CASSSPDGAGEQYF.